This TCR beta chain was identified in a study of graft-versus-host responses after intestinal transplantation. Looking at the study overall: All recipients were given anti-thymocyte globulin induction, and tacrolimus and steroids were then administered for three to four years.

Study-wide results and limits: GvH clone levels peaked in circulation, and this peak was associated with early post-transplant HvG declines. Recipient-marrow GvH clones were detected, some having first appeared in ileum or blood.

Grafts had their tissue processed, releasing intraepithelial and lamina propria lymphocytes. The assay was immunoSEQ multiplex PCR, and TCRdb's table has in-frame clones only and misses some. The repertoire holds 4,500 or so clones, roughly 78% seen once, with about 7.7% in the top ten. In the case of this clone: Its antigen is not identified.

The source was ileum tissue, collected 17 days after transplant. The sequence derives from a human patient who received an intestinal transplant, so some T cells may come from the graft donor.

Here the CDR3 DNA reads TGTGCCAGCTGGTATGAGCGGGGGAGCACAGATACGCAGTATTTT. Its translation is CASWYERGSTDTQYF. The chain uses TRBV2 and TRBJ2-3; TRBD2 aligns across 8 bases. CDR3 length equals 15 residues. Trimming cost V 8 bases and J 0 bases; bases outside gene matches: 7. The V gene's germline CDR1 is SNHLY and CDR2 FYNNEI.